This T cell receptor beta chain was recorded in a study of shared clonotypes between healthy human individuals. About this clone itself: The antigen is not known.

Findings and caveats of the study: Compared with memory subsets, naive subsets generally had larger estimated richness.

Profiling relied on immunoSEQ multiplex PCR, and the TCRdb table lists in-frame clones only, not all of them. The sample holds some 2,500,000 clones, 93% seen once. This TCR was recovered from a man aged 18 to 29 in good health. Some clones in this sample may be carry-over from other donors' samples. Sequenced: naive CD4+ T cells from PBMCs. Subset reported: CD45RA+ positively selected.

CDR3 in amino acids: CASRTGHLNTGELFF. In DNA, the CDR3 is TGTGCCAGCAGAACGGGACATTTAAACACCGGGGAGCTGTTTTTT. The chain couples TRBV28 to TRBJ2-2; D is possibly TRBD1 (6 bases). This CDR3 is 15 amino acids long. V was trimmed by 6 bases and J by 2 bases, leaving 13 bases between them. Per germline, CDR1 MDHEN and CDR2 SYDVKM. Based on the CDR3 plus reference TRBV28 and TRBJ2-2, the full variable domain is DVKVTQSSRYLVKRTGEKVFLECVQDMDHENMFWYRQDPGLGLRLIYFSYDVKMKEKGDIPEGYSVSREKKERFSLILESASTNQTSMYLCASRTGHLNTGELFFGEGSRLTVL.